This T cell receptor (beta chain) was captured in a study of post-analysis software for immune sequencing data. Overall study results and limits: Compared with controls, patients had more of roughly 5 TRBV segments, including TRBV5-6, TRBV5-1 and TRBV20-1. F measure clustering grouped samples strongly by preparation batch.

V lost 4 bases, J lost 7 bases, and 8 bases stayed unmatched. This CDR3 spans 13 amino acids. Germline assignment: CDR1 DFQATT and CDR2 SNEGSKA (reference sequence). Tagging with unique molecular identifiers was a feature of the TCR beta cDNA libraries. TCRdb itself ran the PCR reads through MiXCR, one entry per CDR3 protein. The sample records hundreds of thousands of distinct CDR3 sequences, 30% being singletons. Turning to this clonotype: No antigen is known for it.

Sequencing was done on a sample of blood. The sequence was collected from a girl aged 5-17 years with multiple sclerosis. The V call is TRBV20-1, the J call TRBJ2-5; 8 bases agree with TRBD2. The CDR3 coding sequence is TGCAGTGCTAAAGCGGGGGTGATAGGGACCCAGTACTTC. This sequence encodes CSAKAGVIGTQYF.